These T cell receptor beta chains were read from a single sample in a study of vaccination and CD4 T cells after COVID-19. These receptors' targets are unknown. TCRdb redid the calling of the PCR reads with MiXCR, one entry per CDR3 protein. This table has some 7,200 distinct CDR3 sequences, approximately 40% appearing once. The sample consisted of CD4+ T cells from blood, cultured in vitro. These receptors were obtained from a human donor in good health. Both conserved end residues are part of each CDR3. Each record gives: V gene, J gene, CDR3 protein.

V gene: TRBV7-2; J gene: TRBJ2-7; CDR3 protein: CASSLHGQASYEQYF
V gene: TRBV20-1; J gene: TRBJ2-3; CDR3 protein: CSARDRAGSVTDTQYF
V gene: TRBV14; J gene: TRBJ1-1; CDR3 protein: CASSQDPVSEAFF
V gene: TRBV29-1; J gene: TRBJ2-2; CDR3 protein: CSARLAPNTGELFF
V gene: TRBV18; J gene: TRBJ1-1; CDR3 protein: CASSPRNPGLELEAFF
V gene: TRBV9; J gene: TRBJ2-7; CDR3 protein: CASSVGLQSSSYEQYF
V gene: TRBV6-5; J gene: TRBJ1-1; CDR3 protein: CASSYRGVGNTEAFF
V gene: TRBV2; J gene: TRBJ2-3; CDR3 protein: CASSEAGTGGTDTQYF
V gene: TRBV10-3; J gene: TRBJ1-2; CDR3 protein: CAITVIDGTSNYGYTF
V gene: TRBV6-1; J gene: TRBJ1-5; CDR3 protein: CASSTRQGKTSEQPQHF
V gene: TRBV12-3/TRBV12-4; J gene: TRBJ1-1; CDR3 protein: CASSLARRGLPKNMNTEAFF
V gene: TRBV20-1; J gene: TRBJ1-2; CDR3 protein: CSARDRWGTNYGYTF
V gene: TRBV6-2/TRBV6-3; J gene: TRBJ1-3; CDR3 protein: CASSYAGAGNTIYF
V gene: TRBV2; J gene: TRBJ1-5; CDR3 protein: CASSEAFLTGRRQPQHF
V gene: TRBV25-1; J gene: TRBJ1-2; CDR3 protein: CASSGRGGYTF
V gene: TRBV12-3/TRBV12-4; J gene: TRBJ2-5; CDR3 protein: CASRAGGVTQYF
V gene: TRBV19; J gene: TRBJ1-1; CDR3 protein: CASSWGGPEAFF
V gene: TRBV19; J gene: TRBJ2-3; CDR3 protein: CASSTQDRTGGDTQYF
V gene: TRBV6-2/TRBV6-3; J gene: TRBJ1-6; CDR3 protein: CASSYKGPLHF
V gene: TRBV20-1; J gene: TRBJ1-2; CDR3 protein: CSAPTGTIYGYTF
V gene: TRBV7-2; J gene: TRBJ2-1; CDR3 protein: CASSLPFLDEQFF
V gene: TRBV7-2; J gene: TRBJ2-1; CDR3 protein: CASSPERIGQFF
V gene: TRBV7-7; J gene: TRBJ2-5; CDR3 protein: CASSPGTEGTQYF
V gene: TRBV20-1; J gene: TRBJ1-6; CDR3 protein: CSARANYNSPLHF
V gene: TRBV28; J gene: TRBJ1-2; CDR3 protein: CASSLVRRGYGYTF
V gene: TRBV11-2; J gene: TRBJ1-5; CDR3 protein: CASSPGDRGLVGNQPQHF
V gene: TRBV14; J gene: TRBJ2-7; CDR3 protein: CASSQEGGWDSAYEQYF